This entry lists 25 T cell receptor beta chains sequenced from one sample in a study of T cell changes during pregnancy in multiple sclerosis. Repertoires were generated with immunoSEQ multiplex PCR, while TCRdb's copy carries only in-frame clones and drops some. The sample shows about 70,000 clones, roughly 94% of them seen only once. Sample: peripheral blood, taken in the third trimester of pregnancy. The receptors here all came from a female donor with multiple sclerosis, enrolled in a pregnancy study.

This rearrangement joins TRBV7-3 to TRBJ2-2; 9 bases line up with TRBD1. From germline, CDR1 is SGHTA and CDR2 FQGTGA. The V and J ends lost 6 bases and 5 bases, in that order; junction bases with no gene match: 7. This CDR3 is 15 amino acids long. CDR3 DNA: TGTGCCAGCAGGCCAACAGGGGGCGGGACCGGGGAGCTGTTTTTT. This gives the protein CASRPTGGGTGELFF.

The chain carries TRBV6-5 and TRBJ2-5; D is perhaps TRBD1 (5 bases). CDR1 MNHEY and CDR2 SVGAGI come from the germline V gene. This CDR3 comprises 14 residues. Trimming left V 2 bases short and J 5 bases short, with 12 bases between. The chain's CDR3 is CASSYGHLGETQYF. In DNA form, the CDR3 reads TGTGCCAGCAGTTACGGACACCTTGGGGAGACCCAGTACTTC.

V and J are TRBV9 and TRBJ2-1; possibly TRBD1 for D (6 bases). Trimming took off 1 base at V and 3 bases at J, with 11 bases between the two ends. CDR3 length: 15 residues. Germline CDR1 reads SGDLS; CDR2 reads YYNGEE. In DNA, the CDR3 is TGTGCCAGCAGCGTAAGGCAGGGGCGCTACAATGAGCAGTTCTTC. It encodes CASSVRQGRYNEQFF.

The chain recombines TRBV6-1 with TRBJ2-7; a possible D gene is TRBD2 (6 bases). Germline V gene sequence: CDR1 MNHNS, CDR2 SASEGT. The CDR3 is 14 amino acids. V shed 8 bases and J shed 7 bases, with 21 bases lying between them. In DNA, the CDR3 is TGTGCCAGCTGGGAGGCGGCCCAGCAGCGGGAGCAGTACTTC. Translation gives CASWEAAQQREQYF.

This chain connects TRBV6-5 to TRBJ1-1, with 8 bases lining up with TRBD1. Germline CDR1 MNHEY, CDR2 SVGAGI. V lost 6 bases, J lost 8 bases, and 5 bases stayed unmatched. This CDR3 is built from 12 residues. The CDR3 region is CASRRQGREAFF. The CDR3 bases are TGTGCCAGCAGACGACAGGGGAGGGAAGCTTTCTTT.

The genes are TRBV7-9 and TRBJ1-2; tentatively, D is TRBD1 (5 bases). CDR3 length equals 15 residues. Per germline, CDR1 SEHNR and CDR2 FQNEAQ (reference sequence). V lost 5 bases, J lost 2 bases, and 15 bases lay in between. The chain's CDR3 is CASSPGGIGNYGYTF. The CDR3 DNA follows: TGTGCCAGCAGCCCCGGGGGGATCGGGAACTATGGCTACACCTTC. Filled out from reference TRBV7-9 and TRBJ1-2, the complete variable domain reads DTGVSQNPRHKITKRGQNVTFRCDPISEHNRLYWYRQTLGQGPEFLTYFQNEAQLEKSRLLSDRFSAERPKGSFSTLEIQRTEQGDSAMYLCASSPGGIGNYGYTFGSGTRLTVV.

The chain combines TRBV19 with TRBJ1-5; 12 positions agree with TRBD1. CDR1 is LNHDA and CDR2 is SQIVND in the germline V gene (reference sequence). The ends lost 10 bases at V and 1 base at J; junction bases unmatched: 11. The length of the CDR3 is 17 residues. CDR3 sequence reads: CATMGTGGARSNQPQHF. In nucleotides, the CDR3 is TGTGCCACTATGGGGACAGGGGGCGCGCGGAGCAATCAGCCCCAGCATTTT.

V usage is TRBV5-1 and J usage is TRBJ1-2, with 12 bases fitting TRBD1. The CDR3 extends over 15 amino acids. The junction had 7 bases not matched to a gene; V was cut back by 4 bases and J by 6 bases. Germline V gene lookup returns CDR1 SGHRS and CDR2 YFSETQ. The CDR3 is CASSTGTGGKNGYTF. For the CDR3, the DNA is TGCGCCAGCAGCACCGGGACAGGGGGCAAGAATGGCTACACCTTC.

The chain joins TRBV13 to TRBJ2-7; 7 bases agree with TRBD2. From germline, CDR1 is PRHDT and CDR2 FYEKMQ (reference sequence). This CDR3 is built from 15 residues. With 4 bases clipped from V and 0 bases from J, the junction kept 6 bases outside the gene matches. The CDR3 region has the DNA TGTGCCAGCAGCTCGCGGGGGACCAACTCCTACGAGCAGTACTTC. Encoded protein: CASSSRGTNSYEQYF.

J is TRBJ2-7 and V is TRBV19, with 8 bases fitting TRBD1. After removal of 3 bases from V and 1 base from J, the junction contained 8 bases not matched to a gene. Germline-derived CDR1 and CDR2 are LNHDA and SQIVND (reference sequence). This CDR3 has 16 amino acids. CDR3 sequence (DNA): TGTGCCAGTAGTATCCGACAGGGGCGTCCATCCTACGAGCAGTACTTC. Protein product: CASSIRQGRPSYEQYF.

The V gene is TRBV6-5, the J gene TRBJ1-2; D ambiguous. CDR3 size: 13 residues. Looked up from germline, CDR1 is MNHEY and CDR2 is SVGAGI. V was cut by 0 bases and J by 7 bases, with 9 bases left in between. CDR3 nucleotides: TGTGCCAGCAGTTACTCGACGCAGGCTGGCTACACCTTC. Translation: CASSYSTQAGYTF.

The genes are TRBV11-2 and TRBJ2-3; 7 positions agree with TRBD2. The CDR3 is made up of 13 amino acids. The germline gives CDR1 SGHAT, CDR2 FQNNGV. Trimming took 4 bases from V and 6 from J; bases not matched to a gene: 4. CDR3: CASSSSTSDTQYF. Written as DNA, the CDR3 is TGTGCCAGCAGCTCCTCGACTAGCGATACGCAGTATTTT. Looking up the rest from reference TRBV11-2 and TRBJ2-3 gives the full variable domain: EAGVAQSPRYKIIEKRQSVAFWCNPISGHATLYWYQQILGQGPKLLIQFQNNGVVDDSQLPKDRFSAERLKGVDSTLKIQPAKLEDSAVYLCASSSSTSDTQYFGPGTRLTVL.

A word on this clone: At one end, the junction sequence differs from germline, possibly due to a read error. Other DNA sequences in this sample translate to the same CDR3. This chain joins TRBV10-3 and TRBJ1-2, with 10 nucleotides matching TRBD1. The CDR3 extends over 14 amino acids. Germline lookup yields CDR1 ENHRY and CDR2 SYGVKD. CDR3 coding DNA: TGTGCCATTAGTGAGCAAGGACAGGGGGAAGGCTACACCTTC. Translated: CAISEQGQGEGYTF.

The rearrangement uses TRBV11-3 and TRBJ2-3, with 7 bases aligning to TRBD1. This CDR3 comprises 13 residues. Germline assignment: CDR1 SGHNT and CDR2 YENEEA. Trimming at V came to 1 base and at J to 9 bases, leaving 4 bases not matched to a gene. The CDR3 sequence: CASSLGQGKTQYF. CDR3 nucleotides: TGTGCCAGCAGCTTAGGACAGGGTAAAACGCAGTATTTT.

The rearrangement links TRBV7-2 to TRBJ2-3; D uncertain. The germline V and J ends were trimmed by 2 bases and 2 bases, with 11 bases remaining between them. The CDR3 has 15 residues. Germline V gene data show CDR1 as SGHTA and CDR2 as FQGNSA. The CDR3 is CASSLLAVTTDTQYF. The CDR3 DNA is TGTGCCAGCAGCTTACTGGCGGTAACCACAGATACGCAGTATTTT.

V gene TRBV19 combines with J gene TRBJ1-3, with 7 bases that match TRBD1. Per the germline V gene, CDR1 is LNHDA and CDR2 is SQIVND (reference sequence). CDR3 length: 13 amino acids. The junction had 5 bases not matched to a gene; V was cut back by 5 bases and J by 7 bases. CDR3 residues: CASSPDRVNTIYF. In DNA form, the CDR3 reads TGTGCCAGTAGTCCCGACAGGGTCAACACCATATATTTT. Supplemented by reference TRBV19 and TRBJ1-3, the full variable domain reads DGGITQSPKYLFRKEGQNVTLSCEQNLNHDAMYWYRQDPGQGLRLIYYSQIVNDFQKGDIAEGYSVSREKKESFPLTVTSAQKNPTAFYLCASSPDRVNTIYFGEGSWLTVV.

The chain is built from TRBV11-3 and TRBJ2-1, with D possibly matching TRBD1 (5 bases). This CDR3 spans 12 amino acids. V shed 5 bases and J shed 8 bases, with 10 bases lying between them. Germline assignment: CDR1 SGHNT and CDR2 YENEEA. In nucleotides, the CDR3 is TGTGCCAGCAGCCGGACACGGGATGAGCAGTTCTTC. Amino acid sequence: CASSRTRDEQFF.

This chain links TRBV2 with TRBJ2-2, with 10 bases lining up with TRBD1. The length of the CDR3 is 15 residues. Germline CDR1 is SNHLY and CDR2 is FYNNEI. J was trimmed by 5 bases and V by 6 bases; bases with no gene match: 6. CDR3 DNA: TGTGCCAGCAGCCCCGGGACAGGGGTAACCGGGGAGCTGTTTTTT. Amino acid sequence: CASSPGTGVTGELFF.

This chain joins TRBV5-8 and TRBJ2-7; maybe TRBD1 (6 bases). This CDR3 region has 15 residues. Trimming removed 4 bases from V and 0 bases from J, with 14 bases in between. The germline CDR1 and CDR2 sequences are SGHTS and YDEGEE. The CDR3: CASSPGQMTSYEQYF. The CDR3 DNA is TGTGCCAGCAGCCCAGGACAGATGACCTCCTACGAGCAGTACTTC.

The V and J genes are TRBV4-3 and TRBJ2-2, with 9 bases aligning to TRBD1. Germline V gene lookup returns CDR1 LGHNA and CDR2 YSLEER. V was clipped by 0 bases and J by 7 bases; unmatched bases: 6. The CDR3 is 16 residues long. In DNA, the CDR3 is TGCGCCAGCAGCCAAGAGAGGGACAGGGTATTCGGGGAGCTGTTTTTT. This translates into CASSQERDRVFGELFF.

CDR3 DNA sequence: TGTGCCAGCAGTGGGGGACTCTCTCAGGATGGCTACACCTTC. Encoded protein: CASSGGLSQDGYTF. The chain links TRBV2 to TRBJ1-2, with D tentatively TRBD1 (5 bases). V dropped 4 bases and J dropped 6 bases, with 15 bases sitting between them. This CDR3 has 14 residues. Germline V gives CDR1 SNHLY, CDR2 FYNNEI. The full variable domain, completed using reference TRBV2 and TRBJ1-2, is EPEVTQTPSHQVTQMGQEVILRCVPISNHLYFYWYRQILGQKVEFLVSFYNNEISEKSEIFDDQFSVERPDGSNFTLKIRSTKLEDSAMYFCASSGGLSQDGYTFGSGTRLTVV.

The chain is built from TRBV11-3 and TRBJ2-2; no firm D call. Germline CDR1 reads SGHNT; CDR2 reads YENEEA. Trimming took off 0 bases at V and 8 bases at J, with 4 bases between the two ends. The CDR3 sequence is 12 residues long. DNA for the CDR3: TGTGCCAGCAGCTTAGAAACAGGGGAGCTGTTTTTT. Its protein product is CASSLETGELFF.

DNA for the CDR3: TGTGCTAGTGGTTCGGCTGGGGCCAACGTCCTGACTTTC. Its translation is CASGSAGANVLTF. The chain combines TRBV12-5 with TRBJ2-6; no reliable D call. V was clipped by 4 bases and J by 2 bases, with 3 bases between them. The germline V gene encodes CDR1 LGHNT and CDR2 FRNRAP. The CDR3 loop spans 13 amino acids.

The chain links TRBV7-2 to TRBJ1-3; 8 bases are shared with TRBD1. The CDR3 is 15 amino acids. Germline CDR1 SGHTA, CDR2 FQGNSA. V shed 7 bases, J shed 9 bases, and the junction held 14 bases outside the gene matches. CDR3 in DNA: TGTGCCAGCACCATAGCCTCCGGGACAGGTGGCACCATATATTTT. Protein product: CASTIASGTGGTIYF.

This clone has only one observation. The chain recombines TRBV4-2 with TRBJ2-1; 8 bases are shared with TRBD2. V shed 4 bases and J 1 base; nucleotides not matched to a gene: 3. Germline V gene data show CDR1 as LGHNA and CDR2 as YNFKEQ. The CDR3 spans 15 residues. The CDR3 region is CASSPLAGSYNEQFF. CDR3 nucleotide sequence: TGTGCCAGCAGCCCCTTAGCGGGGTCCTACAATGAGCAGTTCTTC.